This entry lists 29 T cell receptor beta chains sequenced from one sample in a study of vaccination effects on CD4 cells after COVID-19. ViraFEST assay sequencing came after antigen-specific CD4+ T cells were expanded with viral peptide pools. With 10 days of culture completed, CD4+ T cells were isolated. Vaccinated participants had no history of SARS-CoV-2 infection and tested negative for nucleocapsid antibodies. Here immunoSEQ multiplex PCR was the method, and the copy in TCRdb shows in-frame clones only, minus some. Here the sample spans 50,000 to 60,000 clones, roughly two thirds being singletons. Their antigen targets remain unknown. Sequencing used CD4+ T cells from PBMCs cultured with SARS-CoV-2 spike peptides, obtained before COVID-19 vaccination. All receptors come from a human donor who received a COVID-19 vaccine.

This clone was observed a handful of times. The V call is TRBV4-1, the J call TRBJ1-2; tentative D call: TRBD1 (6 bases). CDR3 length: 16 residues. Germline values: CDR1 MGHRA, CDR2 YSYEKL. Trimming stripped 4 bases from V and 6 bases from J, with 21 bases between. CDR3 nucleotide sequence: TGCGCCAGCAGCCCAGGCGGGATAAACAGGGATGATGGCTACACCTTC. Translation: CASSPGGINRDDGYTF.

This clone was counted a few times. The CDR3 DNA follows: TGTGCCAGCTCACCAGCCATTCCGGGTAACACGAACTATGGCTACACCTTC. Residues: CASSPAIPGNTNYGYTF. The chain joins TRBV18 to TRBJ1-2; D ambiguous. Germline V gene sequence: CDR1 KGHSH, CDR2 LQKENI. V lost 2 bases to trimming and J lost 2 bases, with 18 bases between them. The CDR3 covers 17 residues. The full variable domain, in which reference TRBV18 and TRBJ1-2 provide the parts outside the CDR3, is NAGVMQNPRHLVRRRGQEARLRCSPMKGHSHVYWYRQLPEEGLKFMVYLQKENIIDESGMPKERFSAEFPKEGPSILRIQQVVRGDSAAYFCASSPAIPGNTNYGYTFGSGTRLTVV.

The V gene is TRBV11-3, the J gene TRBJ2-1; D remains ambiguous. Germline assignment: CDR1 SGHNT and CDR2 YENEEA. V lost 5 bases and J lost 0, with 17 bases in between. The CDR3 sequence is 17 residues long. In DNA, the CDR3 is TGTGCCAGCAGCCGCACACATACAGAAAGCTCCTACAATGAGCAGTTCTTC. This codes for CASSRTHTESSYNEQFF.

A single count supports this clone. J is TRBJ2-3 and V is TRBV28; no clear D gene. Germline CDR1 MDHEN, CDR2 SYDVKM. The CDR3 has 12 amino acids. V dropped 6 bases and J dropped 4 bases, with 8 bases sitting between them. In nucleotides, the CDR3 is TGTGCCAGCAGGCGCCTAGCAGATACGCAGTATTTT. Protein product: CASRRLADTQYF. The variable domain in full, completed from reference TRBV28 and TRBJ2-3, reads DVKVTQSSRYLVKRTGEKVFLECVQDMDHENMFWYRQDPGLGLRLIYFSYDVKMKEKGDIPEGYSVSREKKERFSLILESASTNQTSMYLCASRRLADTQYFGPGTRLTVL.

The chain carries TRBV5-4 and TRBJ1-2, with D possibly TRBD1 on 5 matching bases. Germline V gene sequence: CDR1 SGHNT, CDR2 YYREEE (reference sequence). The V end lost 4 bases, the J end lost 7 bases, and 11 bases lay between the germline ends. There are 12 residues in the CDR3. The CDR3 sequence is CASSPERGGYTF. The DNA for the CDR3 is TGTGCCAGCAGCCCGGAGAGGGGTGGCTACACCTTC.

This clone was detected only once. A read error may explain this, as a much larger clone is one base away. The J gene is TRBJ1-1, the V gene TRBV29-1, with D possibly TRBD1 on 5 matching bases. CDR3 length equals 14 residues. Germline CDR1 and CDR2: SQVTM and ANQGSEA. Trimming shortened V by 2 bases and J by 4 bases, and 14 bases separated the two germline ends. CDR3 bases: TGCAGCGTTGAAAGGATCGGGGGGAGCACTGAAGCTTTCTTT. Its protein is CSVERIGGSTEAFF.

This chain links TRBV2 with TRBJ1-1; D remains unclear. This CDR3 region has 13 residues. Germline V gene sequence: CDR1 SNHLY, CDR2 FYNNEI. Trimming took off 7 bases at V and 2 bases at J, with 11 bases between the two ends. For the CDR3, the DNA is TGTGCCAGCACGTGGGAAGCCAACACTGAAGCTTTCTTT. It specifies CASTWEANTEAFF.

The chain is built from TRBV2 and TRBJ2-5; D is undetermined. This CDR3 has 12 amino acids. CDR1 is SNHLY and CDR2 is FYNNEI in the germline V gene. The V gene lost 4 bases and the J gene lost 5 bases, with 8 bases spanning the gap. CDR3 in amino acids: CASSAVGETQYF. The CDR3 DNA is TGTGCCAGCAGTGCCGTGGGGGAGACCCAGTACTTC. Full variable domain (outside the CDR3, taken from reference TRBV2 and TRBJ2-5): EPEVTQTPSHQVTQMGQEVILRCVPISNHLYFYWYRQILGQKVEFLVSFYNNEISEKSEIFDDQFSVERPDGSNFTLKIRSTKLEDSAMYFCASSAVGETQYFGPGTRLLVL.

The J gene is TRBJ1-6, the V gene TRBV19, with 7 bases that match TRBD1. V was clipped by 10 bases and J by 10 bases; unmatched bases: 10. CDR1 and CDR2 from the germline V gene are LNHDA and SQIVND (reference sequence). The CDR3 sequence is 13 residues long. CDR3 nucleotide sequence: TGTGCCACCCAGACAGGGAGAGGGTCACCCCTCCACTTT. As protein: CATQTGRGSPLHF.

The J gene is TRBJ2-7, the V gene TRBV25-1, with D possibly TRBD2 on 5 matching bases. Germline loops: CDR1 MGHDK, CDR2 SYGVNS. This CDR3 contains 14 residues. Trimming stripped 4 bases from V and 3 bases from J, with 13 bases between. The CDR3 sequence: CASSVGGGHYEQYF. DNA of the CDR3: TGTGCCAGCAGTGTTGGAGGAGGTCACTACGAGCAGTACTTC.

The chain links TRBV4-2 to TRBJ2-5; D may correspond to TRBD1 or TRBD2 (5 bases each). CDR1 and CDR2 from the germline V gene are LGHNA and YNFKEQ. The CDR3 consists of 14 residues. The V gene lost 4 bases and the J gene lost 0 bases, with 9 bases spanning the gap. The CDR3 sequence: CASSPGTHQETQYF. The CDR3 coding sequence is TGTGCCAGCAGCCCCGGGACGCACCAAGAGACCCAGTACTTC.

As regards this clone: One end of the junction does not line up with germline, which may come from a read error. This chain links TRBV7-7 with TRBJ2-5; a weak D match, TRBD2 (6 bases). This CDR3 contains 14 residues. Germline V gives CDR1 SSHAT, CDR2 FNYEAQ (reference sequence). This CDR3 reads CASSLRPGGETQYF. The CDR3 bases are TGTGCTAGCAGCTTAAGACCAGGAGGGGAGACCCAGTACTTC. Variable domain in full (rest from reference TRBV7-7 and TRBJ2-5): GAGVSQSPRYKVTKRGQDVTLRCDPISSHATLYWYQQALGQGPEFLTYFNYEAQPDKSGLPSDRFSAERPEGSISTLTIQRTEQRDSAMYRCASSLRPGGETQYFGPGTRLLVL.

This sequence joins TRBV6-2 or TRBV6-3 and TRBJ2-1, with D perhaps TRBD1 (8 bases). Trimming removed 3 bases at V and 8 bases at J, with 17 bases between. The CDR3 has 15 amino acids. CDR1 MNHEY and CDR2 SVGEGT come from the germline V gene. CDR3 amino acids: CASSYRRTGRDEQFF. CDR3 DNA sequence: TGTGCCAGCAGTTATAGGAGGACAGGGAGGGATGAGCAGTTCTTC.

This rearrangement joins TRBV29-1 to TRBJ1-1, with 8 bases aligning to TRBD1. The CDR3 length is 12 residues. From germline, CDR1 is SQVTM and CDR2 ANQGSEA. V lost 7 bases to trimming and J lost 5 bases; unmatched junction nucleotides: 6. CDR3 in amino acids: CSADRGGTEAFF. The CDR3 nucleotides read TGCAGCGCTGACAGGGGAGGAACTGAAGCTTTCTTT.

The V and J genes are TRBV7-3 and TRBJ2-5; D not resolved. Looked up from germline, CDR1 is SGHTA and CDR2 is FQGTGA. Trimming pared 1 base from V and 2 bases from J, leaving 5 bases between. The CDR3 totals 13 residues. The CDR3 nucleotides read TGTGCCAGCAGCTTAAGTTGGCAAGAGACCCAGTACTTC. Amino acids: CASSLSWQETQYF.

V is TRBV5-1 and J is TRBJ1-1; 8 nucleotides match TRBD1. Germline values: CDR1 SGHRS, CDR2 YFSETQ. Trimming took 0 bases from V and 5 from J; bases not matched to a gene: 6. The CDR3 spans 15 residues. As DNA, the CDR3 is TGCGCCAGCAGCTTGGGACAGGGGTCAAGGACTGAAGCTTTCTTT. It yields the protein CASSLGQGSRTEAFF. The full variable domain, completed using reference TRBV5-1 and TRBJ1-1, is KAGVTQTPRYLIKTRGQQVTLSCSPISGHRSVSWYQQTPGQGLQFLFEYFSETQRNKGNFPGRFSGRQFSNSRSEMNVSTLELGDSALYLCASSLGQGSRTEAFFGQGTRLTVV.

The J gene is TRBJ1-5, the V gene TRBV4-1, with D possibly TRBD1 on 5 matching bases. Trimming removed 5 bases from V and 1 base from J, with 12 bases in between. Per the germline V gene, CDR1 is MGHRA and CDR2 is YSYEKL. This CDR3 comprises 15 residues. CDR3 sequence (DNA): TGCGCCAGCAGCGCCCGAGACAGCAGCAATCAGCCCCAGCATTTT. This gives the protein CASSARDSSNQPQHF.

This clone was found a few times. V is TRBV9 and J is TRBJ2-1; tentatively, D is TRBD2 (5 bases). CDR1 and CDR2 (germline): SGDLS, YYNGEE. V shed 0 bases and J shed 9 bases, with 16 bases lying between them. CDR3 length equals 15 residues. Here the CDR3 DNA reads TGTGCCAGCAGCGTAGAATCGCGGGCGGTTGGTGAGCAGTTCTTC. It encodes CASSVESRAVGEQFF.

The chain combines TRBV29-1 with TRBJ2-1; 9 nucleotides align to TRBD2. The CDR3 covers 15 residues. Per germline, CDR1 SQVTM and CDR2 ANQGSEA. The CDR3 is CVGREGGFSYNEQFF. CDR3 sequence (DNA): TGCGTCGGGCGGGAGGGCGGTTTTTCCTACAATGAGCAGTTCTTC.

This chain uses TRBV5-1 with TRBJ2-7; tentative D call: TRBD2 (5 bases). The germline V and J ends were trimmed by 3 bases and 6 bases, with 19 bases remaining between them. The length of the CDR3 is 15 residues. The germline CDR1 and CDR2 sequences are SGHRS and YFSETQ. CDR3 bases: TGCGCCAGCAGCTATTCGACTACCTTTCTCACCGAGCAGTACTTC. Residues: CASSYSTTFLTEQYF.

This chain links TRBV2 with TRBJ1-4; no clear D gene. The CDR3 sequence is 13 residues long. The germline V gene has CDR1 SNHLY and CDR2 FYNNEI. Between the trimmed V and J ends, which lost 2 bases and 5 bases, there was a span of 6 bases. The chain's CDR3 is CASSEQPNEKLFF. CDR3 nucleotide sequence: TGTGCCAGCAGTGAACAACCGAATGAAAAACTGTTTTTT.

This chain links TRBV6-2 or TRBV6-3 with TRBJ1-5; D is possibly TRBD1 (6 bases). The CDR3 length is 14 residues. V was clipped by 8 bases and J by 7 bases, with 18 bases between them. CDR1 is MNHEY, CDR2 SVGEGT, per germline. As DNA, the CDR3 is TGTGCCAGCGGCCTACCGGGACACGGCCAGCCCCAGCATTTT. Translating gives CASGLPGHGQPQHF.

The V and J genes are TRBV27 and TRBJ2-7; TRBD2 matches at 14 bases. Germline V gene sequence: CDR1 MNHEY, CDR2 SMNVEV (reference sequence). CDR3 size: 21 residues. J was trimmed by 3 bases and V by 6 bases; bases with no gene match: 22. CDR3 DNA: TGTGCCAGCAGACGAAGGGTGGCACCCGGACTAGCGGGAGGCGAGGGCTACGAGCAGTACTTC. As protein: CASRRRVAPGLAGGEGYEQYF.

The chain is built from TRBV7-9 and TRBJ1-3, with D possibly TRBD1 on 6 matching bases. Per the germline V gene, CDR1 is SEHNR and CDR2 is FQNEAQ (reference sequence). CDR3 length: 15 amino acids. Deletions cut 6 bases from V and 0 bases from J, with 12 bases between. CDR3 DNA: TGTGCCAGCAGGCCAGGACAGAGCTCTGGAAACACCATATATTTT. It codes for CASRPGQSSGNTIYF.

The rearrangement uses TRBV5-8 and TRBJ1-5; D remains ambiguous. Germline-derived CDR1 and CDR2 are SGHTS and YDEGEE. CDR3 length: 14 amino acids. Trimming removed 2 bases at V and 3 bases at J, with 9 bases between. The CDR3 spells CASSFGLVNQPQHF. DNA of the CDR3: TGTGCCAGCAGCTTCGGGTTAGTCAATCAGCCCCAGCATTTT.

The rearrangement links TRBV5-1 to TRBJ1-4; 9 bases line up with TRBD1. Losses at the gene ends were 0 bases for V and 7 bases for J; bases not matched to a gene: 4. CDR1 SGHRS and CDR2 YFSETQ come from the germline V gene. The CDR3 runs 15 residues. The CDR3 reads CASSLADRGSEKLFF. CDR3 nucleotides: TGCGCCAGCAGCTTGGCCGACAGGGGGTCTGAAAAACTGTTTTTT.

The genes are TRBV5-1 and TRBJ2-7; maybe TRBD2 (7 bases). This CDR3 contains 14 residues. The germline V gene has CDR1 SGHRS and CDR2 YFSETQ. V lost 5 bases and J lost 6, with 18 bases in between. This CDR3 reads CASRGGQVFVEQYF. The CDR3 DNA reads as TGCGCCAGCAGGGGGGGGCAGGTCTTTGTCGAGCAGTACTTC.

V and J are TRBV3-1 (or the pseudogene TRBV3-2) and TRBJ2-1; D gene ambiguous. The V gene's germline CDR1 is LGHDT and CDR2 YNNKEL (reference sequence). CDR3 length: 11 amino acids. The V end was cut by 1 base, the J end by 9 bases, with 4 bases between. Here the CDR3 reads CASSQAAEQFF. Here the CDR3 DNA reads TGTGCCAGCAGCCAAGCGGCTGAGCAGTTCTTC.

This clone occurred once. This CDR3 reads CASSFSGGRTEAFF. DNA for the CDR3: TGTGCCAGCAGCTTCTCTGGGGGCCGCACTGAAGCTTTCTTT. The chain couples TRBV13 to TRBJ1-1; D is perhaps TRBD1 (6 bases). V was shortened by 3 bases and J by 4 bases, with 12 bases between the two germline ends. Germline V gene lookup returns CDR1 PRHDT and CDR2 FYEKMQ (reference sequence). The CDR3 contains 14 residues. Looking up the rest from reference TRBV13 and TRBJ1-1 gives the full variable domain: AAGVIQSPRHLIKEKRETATLKCYPIPRHDTVYWYQQGPGQDPQFLISFYEKMQSDKGSIPDRFSAQQFSDYHSELNMSSLELGDSALYFCASSFSGGRTEAFFGQGTRLTVV.